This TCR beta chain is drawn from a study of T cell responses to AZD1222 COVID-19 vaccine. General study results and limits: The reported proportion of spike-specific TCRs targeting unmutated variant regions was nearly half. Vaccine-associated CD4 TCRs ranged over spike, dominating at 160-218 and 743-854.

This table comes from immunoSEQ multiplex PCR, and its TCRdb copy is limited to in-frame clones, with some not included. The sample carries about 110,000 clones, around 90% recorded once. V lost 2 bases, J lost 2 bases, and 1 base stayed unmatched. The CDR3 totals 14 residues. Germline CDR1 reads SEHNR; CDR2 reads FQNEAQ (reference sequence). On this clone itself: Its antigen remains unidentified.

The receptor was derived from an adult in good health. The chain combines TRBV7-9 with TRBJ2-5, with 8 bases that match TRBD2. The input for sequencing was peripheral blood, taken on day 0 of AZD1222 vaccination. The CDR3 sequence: CASSLLAGQETQYF. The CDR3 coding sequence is TGTGCCAGCAGCTTACTAGCGGGTCAAGAGACCCAGTACTTC.